The 17 T cell receptor beta chains in this list originate from one sample, sequenced in a study of cytomegalovirus exposure and HLA in healthy donors. Generated by immunoSEQ multiplex PCR, the TCRdb table keeps only in-frame clones and is missing some. Of 230,000 or so clones detected, 85% to 90% appear once; the ten largest clones hold 2.9%. The sample comprised PBMCs. Source of these receptors: a woman aged 18-29 years in good health and CMV-seronegative.

CDR3 protein: CASSPQGGGMNTEAFF. DNA for the CDR3: TGCGCCAGCAGCCCACAGGGAGGGGGAATGAACACTGAAGCTTTCTTT. The rearrangement joins TRBV4-1 to TRBJ1-1; possible D gene TRBD1, 6 bases. This CDR3 is built from 16 residues. Per the germline V gene, CDR1 is MGHRA and CDR2 is YSYEKL. Trimming took 4 bases from V and 0 from J, leaving 15 bases between them.

The V call is TRBV11-2, the J call TRBJ2-3; tentative D call: TRBD1 (6 bases). This CDR3 is built from 15 residues. Between the trimmed V and J ends, which lost 6 bases and 1 base, there was a span of 14 bases. Germline V gene sequence: CDR1 SGHAT, CDR2 FQNNGV. The CDR3 DNA sequence: TGTGCCAGCAGAAAGGGGGTGGAGGGCACAGATACGCAGTATTTT. This codes for CASRKGVEGTDTQYF.

CDR3 coding DNA: TGTGCCAGCAGCCGACAAGGGAGGAACACCGGGGAGCTGTTTTTT. Its protein product is CASSRQGRNTGELFF. The genes are TRBV2 and TRBJ2-2; D is perhaps TRBD2 (5 bases). The V gene lost 6 bases and the J gene lost 1 base, with 12 bases spanning the gap. The CDR3 consists of 15 residues. Germline CDR1 is SNHLY and CDR2 is FYNNEI.

This clone was observed a handful of times. The chain recombines TRBV25-1 with TRBJ1-5; 8 bases are shared with TRBD1. The CDR3 contains 14 residues. The germline gives CDR1 MGHDK, CDR2 SYGVNS. V lost 6 bases, J lost 3 bases, and 4 bases stayed unmatched. The CDR3 here is CASRQTGDNQPQHF. DNA for the CDR3: TGTGCCAGCAGACAGACAGGGGACAATCAGCCCCAGCATTTT.

The chain joins TRBV11-2 to TRBJ2-3; 9 bases are a match to TRBD2. This CDR3 region has 18 residues. The V segment lost 3 bases and the J segment 4 bases; nucleotides outside the gene matches: 14. The germline V gene encodes CDR1 SGHAT and CDR2 FQNNGV. The CDR3 DNA sequence: TGTGCCAGCAGCTTGGGCGGGAGGGTCCATTCAAGGTCAGATACGCAGTATTTT. Its translation is CASSLGGRVHSRSDTQYF. The full variable domain, in which reference TRBV11-2 and TRBJ2-3 provide the parts outside the CDR3, is EAGVAQSPRYKIIEKRQSVAFWCNPISGHATLYWYQQILGQGPKLLIQFQNNGVVDDSQLPKDRFSAERLKGVDSTLKIQPAKLEDSAVYLCASSLGGRVHSRSDTQYFGPGTRLTVL.

This chain links TRBV9 with TRBJ2-5, with D possibly being TRBD2 (6 bases). Germline V gene lookup returns CDR1 SGDLS and CDR2 YYNGEE. The CDR3 has 15 amino acids. Trimming took off 4 bases at V and 1 base at J, with 14 bases between the two ends. CDR3 region: CASSNGPGAQETQYF. Here the CDR3 DNA reads TGTGCCAGCAGCAATGGGCCGGGAGCCCAAGAGACCCAGTACTTC. The entire variable domain, with the rest obtained from reference TRBV9 and TRBJ2-5, is as follows: DSGVTQTPKHLITATGQRVTLRCSPRSGDLSVYWYQQSLDQGLQFLIQYYNGEERAKGNILERFSAQQFPDLHSELNLSSLELGDSALYFCASSNGPGAQETQYFGPGTRLLVL.

This chain uses TRBV5-5 with TRBJ2-1; TRBD2 matches at 7 bases. In germline, CDR1 is SGHKS, CDR2 YYEKEE (reference sequence). The CDR3 has 15 residues. Germline trimming cut 2 bases from V and 4 bases from J; bases unmatched to any gene: 6. CDR3 sequence: CASSFWGGGYNEQFF. DNA for the CDR3: TGTGCCAGCAGCTTCTGGGGGGGAGGTTACAATGAGCAGTTCTTC.

V and J are TRBV30 and TRBJ2-1; 7 nucleotides line up with TRBD2. This CDR3 comprises 14 residues. Unmatched junction bases numbered 11, after V lost 3 bases and J lost 9 bases. Germline lookup yields CDR1 GTSNPN and CDR2 SVGIG (reference sequence). DNA for the CDR3: TGTGCCTGGAGCACTAGCGTATCAGGTCGTGAGCAGTTCTTC. Residues: CAWSTSVSGREQFF. The full variable domain, in which reference TRBV30 and TRBJ2-1 provide the parts outside the CDR3, is SQTIHQWPATLVQPVGSPLSLECTVEGTSNPNLYWYRQAAGRGLQLLFYSVGIGQISSEVPQNLSASRPQDRQFILSSKKLLLSDSGFYLCAWSTSVSGREQFFGPGTRLTVL.

The genes are TRBV5-6 and TRBJ1-1, with D tentatively TRBD1 (5 bases). The V and J ends lost 3 bases and 6 bases respectively, with 18 bases between them. Germline V gives CDR1 SGHDT, CDR2 YYEEEE. The CDR3 covers 15 residues. CDR3 bases: TGTGCCAGCAGCTACAGACAGTCCTGGAAGGCTGAAGCTTTCTTT. It translates to CASSYRQSWKAEAFF.

The chain recombines TRBV5-6 with TRBJ2-2, with TRBD2 as a possible D gene (6 bases). The V end was cut by 3 bases, the J end by 1 base, with 13 bases between. CDR1 is SGHDT and CDR2 is YYEEEE in the germline V gene. The CDR3 consists of 16 residues. The CDR3 DNA is TGTGCCAGCAGCTCCCGGGGGACGCTGAACACCGGGGAGCTGTTTTTT. Its protein is CASSSRGTLNTGELFF.

The CDR3 spells CASSRGTSGNYEQYF. CDR3 sequence (DNA): TGTGCCAGCAGCAGGGGGACTAGCGGGAACTACGAGCAGTACTTC. The genes are TRBV7-2 and TRBJ2-7, with TRBD2 identical over 13 bases. V shed 5 bases and J 3 bases; nucleotides not matched to a gene: 4. The CDR3 totals 15 residues. Germline CDR1 SGHTA, CDR2 FQGNSA.

V usage is TRBV5-5 and J usage is TRBJ2-5, with TRBD1 matching 7 bases. CDR3 length: 15 residues. V shed 2 bases, J shed 1 base, and the junction held 5 bases outside the gene matches. Germline V gene data show CDR1 as SGHKS and CDR2 as YYEKEE (reference sequence). The CDR3 bases are TGTGCCAGCAGCTTACTTACAGGGGCCCAAGAGACCCAGTACTTC. This translates into CASSLLTGAQETQYF.

In its sample, this clone was seen a few times. The V gene is TRBV4-2, the J gene TRBJ1-4, with D maybe TRBD1 (5 bases). CDR3 size: 15 residues. Germline-derived CDR1 and CDR2 are LGHNA and YNFKEQ. V gave up 4 bases and J gave up 6 bases, with 15 bases separating them. The CDR3 coding sequence is TGTGCCAGCAGCCCTCGTGGGAGGGGTGATGAAAAACTGTTTTTT. Translating it yields CASSPRGRGDEKLFF.

The chain recombines TRBV4-1 with TRBJ2-7; 7 positions match TRBD2. Germline loops: CDR1 MGHRA, CDR2 YSYEKL. This CDR3 spans 15 amino acids. V lost 1 base, J lost 2 bases, and 5 bases stayed unmatched. CDR3 in amino acids: CASSQGGTNPYEQYF. The CDR3 bases are TGCGCCAGCAGCCAAGGAGGGACTAATCCCTACGAGCAGTACTTC.

This chain joins TRBV7-9 and TRBJ2-2; 9 bases align to TRBD2. This CDR3 is built from 16 residues. V dropped 5 bases and J dropped 7; count of bases not matched to a gene: 11. Germline loops: CDR1 SEHNR, CDR2 FQNEAQ (reference sequence). The CDR3 protein is CASSPPAGGPGGELFF. The DNA for the CDR3 is TGTGCCAGCAGCCCTCCCGCGGGAGGGCCGGGCGGGGAGCTGTTTTTT.

The chain's CDR3 is CATRNRQASGANVLTF. Here the CDR3 DNA reads TGTGCCACCAGAAACCGACAGGCCTCTGGGGCCAACGTCCTGACTTTC. The V gene is TRBV19, the J gene TRBJ2-6; D perhaps matches TRBD1 (6 bases). This CDR3 contains 16 residues. Germline CDR1 reads LNHDA; CDR2 reads SQIVND (reference sequence). The V end lost 10 bases, the J end lost 0 bases, and 16 bases lay between the germline ends.

The chain carries TRBV6-1 and TRBJ2-3, with 8 bases matching TRBD2. Germline lookup yields CDR1 MNHNS and CDR2 SASEGT. CDR3 size: 15 residues. The ends lost 4 bases at V and 6 bases at J; junction bases unmatched: 9. The CDR3 coding sequence is TGTGCCAGCAGTGTTCTTAGCGGGACGGGGGATACGCAGTATTTT. As protein: CASSVLSGTGDTQYF.